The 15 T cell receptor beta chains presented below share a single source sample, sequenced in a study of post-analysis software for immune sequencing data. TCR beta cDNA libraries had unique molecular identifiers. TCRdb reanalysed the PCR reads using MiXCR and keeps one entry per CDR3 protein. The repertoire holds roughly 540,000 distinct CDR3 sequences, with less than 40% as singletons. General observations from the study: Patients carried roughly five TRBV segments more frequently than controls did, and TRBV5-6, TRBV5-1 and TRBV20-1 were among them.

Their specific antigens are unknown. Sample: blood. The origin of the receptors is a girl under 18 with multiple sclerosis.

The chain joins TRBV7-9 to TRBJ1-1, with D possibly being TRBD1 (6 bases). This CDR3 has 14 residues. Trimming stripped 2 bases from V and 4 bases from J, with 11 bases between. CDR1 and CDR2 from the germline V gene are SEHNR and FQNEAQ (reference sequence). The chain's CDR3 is CASSLRGGATEAFF. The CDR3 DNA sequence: TGTGCCAGCAGCTTACGTGGGGGGGCCACTGAAGCTTTCTTT.

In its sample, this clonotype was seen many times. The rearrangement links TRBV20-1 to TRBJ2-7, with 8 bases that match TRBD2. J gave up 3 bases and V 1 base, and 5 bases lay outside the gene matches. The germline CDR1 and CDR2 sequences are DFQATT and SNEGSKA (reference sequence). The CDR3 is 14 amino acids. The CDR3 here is CSARGAGGRYEQYF. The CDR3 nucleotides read TGCAGTGCTAGAGGTGCGGGGGGACGCTACGAGCAGTACTTC.

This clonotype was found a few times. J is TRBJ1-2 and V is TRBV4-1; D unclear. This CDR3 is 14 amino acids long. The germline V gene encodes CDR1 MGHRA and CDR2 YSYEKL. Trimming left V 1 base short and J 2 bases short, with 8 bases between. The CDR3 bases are TGCGCCAGCAGCCAAGTCATAGGGAACTATGGCTACACCTTC. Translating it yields CASSQVIGNYGYTF.

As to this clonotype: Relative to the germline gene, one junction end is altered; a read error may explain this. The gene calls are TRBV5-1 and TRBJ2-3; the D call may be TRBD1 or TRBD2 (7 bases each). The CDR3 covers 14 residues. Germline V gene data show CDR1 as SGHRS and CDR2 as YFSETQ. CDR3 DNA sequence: TGCGCCAGTAGCTTGCAGGGGGGGTCGGATGCGCAGTATTTT. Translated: CASSLQGGSDAQYF. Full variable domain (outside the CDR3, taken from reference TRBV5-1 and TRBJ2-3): KAGVTQTPRYLIKTRGQQVTLSCSPISGHRSVSWYQQTPGQGLQFLFEYFSETQRNKGNFPGRFSGRQFSNSRSEMNVSTLELGDSALYLCASSLQGGSDAQYFGPGTRLTVL.

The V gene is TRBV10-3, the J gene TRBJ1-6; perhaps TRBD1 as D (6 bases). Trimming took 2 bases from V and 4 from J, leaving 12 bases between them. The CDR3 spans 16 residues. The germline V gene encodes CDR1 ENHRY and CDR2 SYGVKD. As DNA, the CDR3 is TGTGCCATCAGTGAGGGGGGCGCCATGTATAATTCACCCCTCCACTTT. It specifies CAISEGGAMYNSPLHF.

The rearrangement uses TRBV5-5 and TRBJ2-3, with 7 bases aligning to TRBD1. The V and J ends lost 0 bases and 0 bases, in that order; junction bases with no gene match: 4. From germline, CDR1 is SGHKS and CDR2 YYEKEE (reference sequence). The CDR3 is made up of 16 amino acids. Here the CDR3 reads CASSLEGGPSTDTQYF. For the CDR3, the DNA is TGTGCCAGCAGCTTGGAAGGGGGCCCCAGCACAGATACGCAGTATTTT.

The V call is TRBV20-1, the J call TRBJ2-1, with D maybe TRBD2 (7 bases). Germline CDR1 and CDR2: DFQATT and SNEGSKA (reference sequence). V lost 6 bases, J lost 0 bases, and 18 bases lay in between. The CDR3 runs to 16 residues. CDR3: CSALGRGANSYNEQFF. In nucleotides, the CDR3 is TGCAGTGCCTTGGGACGGGGGGCCAACTCCTACAATGAGCAGTTCTTC.

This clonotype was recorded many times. The CDR3 region is CASSLQSSGGYNEQFF. In nucleotides, the CDR3 is TGCGCCAGCAGCTTGCAGTCCAGCGGGGGGTACAATGAGCAGTTCTTC. The chain uses TRBV5-1 and TRBJ2-1, with 9 positions matching TRBD2. Losses at the gene ends were 1 base for V and 4 bases for J; bases not matched to a gene: 6. This CDR3 contains 16 residues. The germline V gene has CDR1 SGHRS and CDR2 YFSETQ.

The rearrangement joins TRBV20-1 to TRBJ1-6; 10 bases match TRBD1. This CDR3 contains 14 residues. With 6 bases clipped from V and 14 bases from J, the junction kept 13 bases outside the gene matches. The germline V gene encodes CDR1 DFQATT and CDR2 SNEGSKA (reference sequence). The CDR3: CSATLTGGQDSLHF. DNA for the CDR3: TGCAGTGCGACACTGACAGGGGGCCAGGATTCCCTCCACTTT.

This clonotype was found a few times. Here the CDR3 DNA reads TGCAGTGCTAGTCACCGGGACAGGAGAGCCTACGAGCAGTACTTC. It is translated as CSASHRDRRAYEQYF. J is TRBJ2-7 and V is TRBV20-1; 8 bases fit TRBD1. The germline V gene encodes CDR1 DFQATT and CDR2 SNEGSKA (reference sequence). CDR3 length: 15 amino acids. Unmatched junction bases numbered 9, after V lost 3 bases and J lost 2 bases.

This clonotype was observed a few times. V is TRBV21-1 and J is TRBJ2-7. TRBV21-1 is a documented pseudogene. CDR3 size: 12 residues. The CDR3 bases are TGTGCCAGCAGCAAGTGTACCTACGAGCAGTACTTC. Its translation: CASSKCTYEQYF.

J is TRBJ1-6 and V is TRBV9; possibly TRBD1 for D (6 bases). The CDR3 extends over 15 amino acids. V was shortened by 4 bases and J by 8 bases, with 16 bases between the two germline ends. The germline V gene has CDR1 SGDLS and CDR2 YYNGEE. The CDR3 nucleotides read TGTGCCAGCAGCCCGGGGGGGGCTGAGCATTCACCCCTCCACTTT. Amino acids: CASSPGGAEHSPLHF.

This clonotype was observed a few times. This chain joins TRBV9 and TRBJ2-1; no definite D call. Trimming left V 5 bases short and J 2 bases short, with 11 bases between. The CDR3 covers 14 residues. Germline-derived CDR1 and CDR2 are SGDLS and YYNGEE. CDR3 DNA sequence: TGTGCCAGCAGTTCCACCTTGACCTACAATGAGCAGTTCTTC. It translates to CASSSTLTYNEQFF.

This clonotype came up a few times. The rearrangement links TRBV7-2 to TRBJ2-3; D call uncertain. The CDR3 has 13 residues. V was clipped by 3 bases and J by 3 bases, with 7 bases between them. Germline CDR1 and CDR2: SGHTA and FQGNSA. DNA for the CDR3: TGTGCCAGCAGCTTGTTCAGGACAGATACGCAGTATTTT. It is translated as CASSLFRTDTQYF.

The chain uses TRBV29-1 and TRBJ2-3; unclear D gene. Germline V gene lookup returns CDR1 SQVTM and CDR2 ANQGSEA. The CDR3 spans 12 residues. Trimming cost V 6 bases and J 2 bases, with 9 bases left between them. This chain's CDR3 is CSVGTDTDTQYF. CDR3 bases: TGCAGCGTAGGCACCGACACAGATACGCAGTATTTT.